A selection of T cell receptor beta chains follows, all from one sample in a study of early stage breast cancer tumors. The method was immunoSEQ multiplex PCR; TCRdb's version includes in-frame clones alone and lacks a portion of them. This table has some 72,000 clones, roughly 84% appearing once. The sequenced sample was blood. The source is a person aged 60 to 70 with breast cancer. Each CDR3 is given with its conserved first and last residue. D genes are given only for firm matches. The size entry is marked missing in some rows and otherwise reads once, few, many or a size class.

>few|TRBJ1-1|TRBV6-1|.
TGTGCCAGCATGTTAGCTAACACTGAAGCTTTCTTT
CASMLANTEAFF
>.|TRBJ2-1|TRBV28|.
TGTGCCAGCAGTTTCCAACTCGGGAGCTCCTACAATGAGCAGTTCTTC
CASSFQLGSSYNEQFF
>.|TRBJ1-1|TRBV30|.
TGTGCCTGGAGTGTAAACACTGAAGCTTTCTTT
CAWSVNTEAFF
>.|TRBJ1-5|TRBV28|.
TGTGCCAGCAGGGGACCCGAAGGGTCACCCTCGCCCCAGCATTTT
CASRGPEGSPSPQHF
>.|TRBJ2-5|TRBV5-4|TRBD2
TGTGCCAGCAGCCCTGGACTAGCCGCTTGGGGAGCGCAAGAGACCCAGTACTTC
CASSPGLAAWGAQETQYF
>.|TRBJ1-1|TRBV18|TRBD1
TGTGCCAGCTCGCCCTTACCAACAGGGGGCGGGGACACTGAAGCTTTCTTT
CASSPLPTGGGDTEAFF
>.|TRBJ1-3|TRBV9|.
TGTGCCAGCAGCGTAGGGCAGATGAACACCATATATTTT
CASSVGQMNTIYF
>.|TRBJ2-1|TRBV5-1|.
TGCGCCAGCAGCTTCCGGGACGGTGAGGGGCAGTTCTTC
CASSFRDGEGQFF
>.|TRBJ2-2|TRBV30|.
TGTGCCTGGAGTCTCCTGGGGGTCGGGGAGCTGTTTTTT
CAWSLLGVGELFF
>once|TRBJ2-1|TRBV5-6|.
TGTGCCAGCAGCTTCGGACTAATCGGGGGCTACAATGAGCAGTTCTTC
CASSFGLIGGYNEQFF
>.|TRBJ2-6|TRBV11-2|.
TGTGCCAGCAGCTTAGGAAGGGCCGGGGCCAACGTCCTGACTTTC
CASSLGRAGANVLTF
>.|TRBJ2-5|TRBV6-5|.
TGTGCCAGCAGTTCACTAGGGGGGCAAGAGACCCAGTACTTC
CASSSLGGQETQYF
>.|TRBJ1-2|TRBV6-6|TRBD1
TGTGCCAGCAGCCCTGACAGGGGTGGATATGGCTACACCTTC
CASSPDRGGYGYTF
>.|TRBJ2-1|TRBV11-3|TRBD1
TGTGCCAGCAGCTTGAGAGGGGGCCCAACGGGTGAGCAGTTCTTC
CASSLRGGPTGEQFF
>.|TRBJ2-2|TRBV6-1|TRBD2
TGTGCCAGCAGTGGGACTAGCGGAGACACCGGGGAGCTGTTTTTT
CASSGTSGDTGELFF
>few|TRBJ2-1|TRBV19|.
TGTGCCAGTAGTATAGGGAAGTTGAATGAGCAGTTCTTC
CASSIGKLNEQFF
>.|TRBJ2-1|TRBV11-1|.
TGTGCCAGCAGCTTAGCTAGTAGCCCTAGTAATGAGCAGTTCTTC
CASSLASSPSNEQFF
>.|TRBJ1-4|TRBV7-9|.
TGTGCCAGCAGCTTTAGGGGGGTGAAAGATGAAAAACTGTTTTTT
CASSFRGVKDEKLFF
>.|TRBJ1-1|TRBV7-2|TRBD1
TGTGCCAGCAGCATACAGACAGGGGAGAACACTGAAGCTTTCTTT
CASSIQTGENTEAFF
>.|TRBJ2-1|TRBV19|TRBD1
TGTGCCAGTAGTATCGGACAGGGATTTTACAATGAGCAGTTCTTC
CASSIGQGFYNEQFF
>.|TRBJ1-1|TRBV10-2|TRBD1
TGCGCCAGCAGTGATCTGACAGGGAGTTACACTGAAGCTTTCTTT
CASSDLTGSYTEAFF
>few|TRBJ1-4|TRBV12-5|.
TGTGCTAGTGGTGCATCCCCGTTTGGGACTAATGAAAAACTGTTTTTT
CASGASPFGTNEKLFF
>.|TRBJ1-1|TRBV6-1|.
TGTGCCAGCAGTTCCCAGGGTAGGAACACTGAAGCTTTCTTT
CASSSQGRNTEAFF